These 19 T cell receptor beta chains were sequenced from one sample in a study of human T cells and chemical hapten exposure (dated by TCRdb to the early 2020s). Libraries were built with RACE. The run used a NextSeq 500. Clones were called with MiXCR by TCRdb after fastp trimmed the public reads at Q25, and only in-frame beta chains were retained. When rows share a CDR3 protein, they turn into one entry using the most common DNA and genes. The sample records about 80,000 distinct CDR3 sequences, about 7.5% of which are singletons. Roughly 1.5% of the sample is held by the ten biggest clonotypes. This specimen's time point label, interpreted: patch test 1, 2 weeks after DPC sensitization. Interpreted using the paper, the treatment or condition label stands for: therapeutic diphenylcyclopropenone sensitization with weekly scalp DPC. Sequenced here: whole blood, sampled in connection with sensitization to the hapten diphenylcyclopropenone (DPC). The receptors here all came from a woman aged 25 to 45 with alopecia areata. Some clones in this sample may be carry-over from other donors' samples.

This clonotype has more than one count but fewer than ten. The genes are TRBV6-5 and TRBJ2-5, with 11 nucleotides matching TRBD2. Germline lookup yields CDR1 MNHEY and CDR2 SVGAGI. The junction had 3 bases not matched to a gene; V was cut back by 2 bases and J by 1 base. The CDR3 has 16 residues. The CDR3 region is CASSYGLAGGQETQYF. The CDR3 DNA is TGTGCCAGCAGTTACGGGCTAGCGGGGGGCCAAGAGACCCAGTACTTC.

The CDR3 sequence is CASRESGVRVPNEQFF. The CDR3 coding sequence is TGTGCCAGTAGAGAGTCCGGGGTAAGGGTCCCGAATGAGCAGTTCTTC. The rearrangement uses TRBV5-5 and TRBJ2-1, with D possibly TRBD2 on 5 matching bases. Trimming removed 8 bases from V and 7 bases from J, with 25 bases in between. The CDR3 covers 16 residues. CDR1 and CDR2 from the germline V gene are SGHKS and YYEKEE (reference sequence).

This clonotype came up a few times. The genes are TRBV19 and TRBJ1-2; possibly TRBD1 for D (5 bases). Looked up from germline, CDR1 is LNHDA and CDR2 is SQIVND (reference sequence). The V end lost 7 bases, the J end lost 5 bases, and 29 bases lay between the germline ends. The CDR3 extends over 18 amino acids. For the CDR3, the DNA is TGTGCCAGTACCGTGGGGCGGGTAAAGATCTATCAGGGATATGGCTACACCTTC. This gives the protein CASTVGRVKIYQGYGYTF.

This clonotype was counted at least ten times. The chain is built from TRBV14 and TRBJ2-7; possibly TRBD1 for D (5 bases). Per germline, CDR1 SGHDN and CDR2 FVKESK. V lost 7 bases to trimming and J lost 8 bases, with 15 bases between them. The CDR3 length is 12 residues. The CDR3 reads CASTIGKGQQYF. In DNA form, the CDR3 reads TGTGCCAGCACCATCGGTAAGGGGCAGCAGTACTTC.

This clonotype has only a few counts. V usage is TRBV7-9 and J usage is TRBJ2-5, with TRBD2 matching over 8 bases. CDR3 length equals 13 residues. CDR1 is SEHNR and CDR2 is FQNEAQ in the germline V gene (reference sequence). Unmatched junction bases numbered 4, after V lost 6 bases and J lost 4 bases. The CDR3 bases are TGTGCCAGCAGAGCGAGCGGGGGAGAGACCCAGTACTTC. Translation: CASRASGGETQYF.

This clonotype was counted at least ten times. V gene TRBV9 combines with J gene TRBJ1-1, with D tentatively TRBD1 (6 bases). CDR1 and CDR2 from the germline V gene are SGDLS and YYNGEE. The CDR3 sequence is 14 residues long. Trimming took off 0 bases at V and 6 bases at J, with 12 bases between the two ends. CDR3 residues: CASSVEEQGPEAFF. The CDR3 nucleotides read TGTGCCAGCAGCGTAGAGGAACAGGGCCCTGAAGCTTTCTTT.

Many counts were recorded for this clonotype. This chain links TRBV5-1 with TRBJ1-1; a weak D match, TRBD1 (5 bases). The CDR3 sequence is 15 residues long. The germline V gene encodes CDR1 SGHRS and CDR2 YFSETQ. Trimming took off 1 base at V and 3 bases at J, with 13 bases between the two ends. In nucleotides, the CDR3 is TGCGCCAGCAGCTTGACTCCAGGGACGTACACTGAAGCTTTCTTT. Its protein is CASSLTPGTYTEAFF.

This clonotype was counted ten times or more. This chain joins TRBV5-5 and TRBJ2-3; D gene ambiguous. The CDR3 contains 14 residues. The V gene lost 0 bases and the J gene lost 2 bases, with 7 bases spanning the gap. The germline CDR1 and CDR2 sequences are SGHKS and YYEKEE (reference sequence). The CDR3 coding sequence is TGTGCCAGCAGCTTGGGACGATACACAGATACGCAGTATTTT. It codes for CASSLGRYTDTQYF. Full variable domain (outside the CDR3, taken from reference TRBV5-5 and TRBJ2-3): DAGVTQSPTHLIKTRGQQVTLRCSPISGHKSVSWYQQVLGQGPQFIFQYYEKEERGRGNFPDRFSARQFPNYSSELNVNALLLGDSALYLCASSLGRYTDTQYFGPGTRLTVL.

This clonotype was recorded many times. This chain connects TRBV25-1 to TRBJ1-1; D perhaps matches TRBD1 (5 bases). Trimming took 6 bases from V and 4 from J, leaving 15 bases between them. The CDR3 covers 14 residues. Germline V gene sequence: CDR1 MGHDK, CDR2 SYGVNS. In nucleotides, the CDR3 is TGTGCCAGCAGAACTGAGGGGACGGCCACTGAAGCTTTCTTT. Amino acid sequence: CASRTEGTATEAFF.

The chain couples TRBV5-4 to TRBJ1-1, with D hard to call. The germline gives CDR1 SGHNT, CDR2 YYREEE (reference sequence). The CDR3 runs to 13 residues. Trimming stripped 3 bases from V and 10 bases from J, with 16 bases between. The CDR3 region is CASSWGYSRIAFF. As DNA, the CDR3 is TGTGCCAGCAGCTGGGGATATTCCAGGATAGCTTTCTTT.

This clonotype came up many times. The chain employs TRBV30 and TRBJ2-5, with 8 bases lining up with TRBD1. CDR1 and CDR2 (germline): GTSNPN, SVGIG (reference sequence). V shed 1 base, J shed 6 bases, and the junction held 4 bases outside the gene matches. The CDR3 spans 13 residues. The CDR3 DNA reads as TGTGCCTGGAGTGGCGGGGACAGGAAGACCCAGTACTTC. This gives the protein CAWSGGDRKTQYF.

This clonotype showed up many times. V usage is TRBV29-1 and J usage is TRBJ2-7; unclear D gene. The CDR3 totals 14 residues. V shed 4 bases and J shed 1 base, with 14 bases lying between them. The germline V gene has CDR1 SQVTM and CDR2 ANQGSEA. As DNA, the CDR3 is TGCAGCGTTGTTGGCCGCGATGGATCCTACGAGCAGTACTTC. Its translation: CSVVGRDGSYEQYF.

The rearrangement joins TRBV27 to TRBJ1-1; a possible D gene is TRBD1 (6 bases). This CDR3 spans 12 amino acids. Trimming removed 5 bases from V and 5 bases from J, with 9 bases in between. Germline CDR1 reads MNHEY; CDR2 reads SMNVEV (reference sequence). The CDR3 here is CASSKGGTEAFF. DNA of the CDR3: TGTGCCAGCAGTAAAGGGGGTACTGAAGCTTTCTTT.

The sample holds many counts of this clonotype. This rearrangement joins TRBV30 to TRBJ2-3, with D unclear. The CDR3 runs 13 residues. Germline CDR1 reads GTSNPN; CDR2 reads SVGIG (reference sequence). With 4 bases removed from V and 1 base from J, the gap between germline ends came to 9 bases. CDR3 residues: CAWKWPGTDTQYF. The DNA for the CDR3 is TGTGCCTGGAAGTGGCCGGGCACAGATACGCAGTATTTT.

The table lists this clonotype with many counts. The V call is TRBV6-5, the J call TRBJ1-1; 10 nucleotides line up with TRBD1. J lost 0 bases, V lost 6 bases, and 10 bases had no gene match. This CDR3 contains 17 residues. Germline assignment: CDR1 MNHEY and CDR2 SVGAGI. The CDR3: CASSRGTGVRVNTEAFF. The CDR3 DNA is TGTGCCAGCAGCCGAGGGACAGGGGTGAGGGTGAACACTGAAGCTTTCTTT.

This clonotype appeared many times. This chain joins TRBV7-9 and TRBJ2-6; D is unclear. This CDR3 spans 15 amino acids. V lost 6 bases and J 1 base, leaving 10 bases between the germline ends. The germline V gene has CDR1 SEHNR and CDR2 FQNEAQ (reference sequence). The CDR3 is CASSSHKSGANVLTF. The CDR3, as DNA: TGTGCCAGCAGTTCCCACAAATCTGGGGCCAACGTCCTGACTTTC.

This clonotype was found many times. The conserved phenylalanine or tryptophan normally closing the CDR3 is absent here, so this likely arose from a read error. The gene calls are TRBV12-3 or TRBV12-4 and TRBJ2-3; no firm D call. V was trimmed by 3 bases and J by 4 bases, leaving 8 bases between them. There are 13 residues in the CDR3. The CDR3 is CASSFDGADTQYL. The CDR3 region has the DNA TGTGCCAGCAGTTTTGATGGGGCAGATACGCAGTATCTT.

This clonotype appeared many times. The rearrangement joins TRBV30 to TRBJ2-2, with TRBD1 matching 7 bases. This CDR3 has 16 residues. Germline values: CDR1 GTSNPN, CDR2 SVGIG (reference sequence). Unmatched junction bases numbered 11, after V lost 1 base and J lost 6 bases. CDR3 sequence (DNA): TGTGCCTGGAGTGAAGGACAGGCCGGGGTGGCCGGGGAGCTGTTTTTT. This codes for CAWSEGQAGVAGELFF.

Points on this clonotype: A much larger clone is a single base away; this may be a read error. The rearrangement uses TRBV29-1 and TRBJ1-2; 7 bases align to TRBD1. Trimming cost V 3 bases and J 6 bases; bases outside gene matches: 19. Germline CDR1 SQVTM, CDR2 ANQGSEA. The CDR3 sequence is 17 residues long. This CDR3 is CSVDSSWRHQGGDGYTF. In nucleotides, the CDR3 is TGCAGCGTTGACTCGTCATGGAGGCACCAGGGGGGGGATGGCTACACCTTC.